This T cell receptor (beta chain) was captured by sequencing in a study of shared T cell receptors in the human thymus. Profiling relied on immunoSEQ multiplex PCR, and the TCRdb table lists in-frame clones only, not all of them. The table lists hundreds of thousands of clones, 70% to 80% of them singletons. Germline V gives CDR1 LGHNA, CDR2 YSLEER. V trimming: 1 base; J trimming: 7 bases; junction bases outside the gene matches: 2. This CDR3 comprises 13 residues. This clone was picked up a small number of times. In addition, the sample was reused for a study of human thymus T cells. From that study: It was healthy Finnish infants having corrective surgery for congenital heart defects who were the donors. Resections from corrective heart surgery provided thymus tissue. Gene usage for V and J segments appeared biased in thymic and blood repertoires. Related studies found that unrelated individuals share highly overlapping thymic repertoires.

This TCR was sampled from a boy in the first two years of life with a congenital heart defect. Sample: thymocytes. The V and J genes are TRBV4-3 and TRBJ2-7, with 9 bases identical to TRBD1. The CDR3 reads CASSQGTGEEQYF. The CDR3 DNA reads TGCGCCAGCAGCCAAGGGACAGGGGAAGAGCAGTACTTC.